This T cell receptor (beta chain) stems from a study of blood T cell repertoires in COVID-19. The table came from immunoSEQ multiplex PCR; TCRdb's copy has only in-frame clones and leaves some out. This table holds around 50,000 clones, roughly four fifths found once. The specimen was peripheral blood. The receptor was isolated from an older man with COVID-19, enrolled during active disease.

Written as DNA, the CDR3 is TGTGCCAGCAGCCCTTCCCACACCTACGAGCAGTACGTC. Translating gives CASSPSHTYEQYV. The chain uses TRBV2 and TRBJ2-7; D ambiguous. Germline-derived CDR1 and CDR2 are SNHLY and FYNNEI. The length of the CDR3 is 13 residues. The V and J ends lost 6 bases and 2 bases respectively, with 11 bases between them.